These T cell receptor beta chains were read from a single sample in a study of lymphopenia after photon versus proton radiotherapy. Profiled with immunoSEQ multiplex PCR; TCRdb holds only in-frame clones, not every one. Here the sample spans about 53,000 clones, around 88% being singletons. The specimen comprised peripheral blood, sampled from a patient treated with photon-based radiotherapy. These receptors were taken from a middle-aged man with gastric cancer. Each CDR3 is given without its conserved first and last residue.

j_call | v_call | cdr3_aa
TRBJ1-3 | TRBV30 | AWARLSSGNTIY
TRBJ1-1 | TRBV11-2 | ASSLDSGTGTEAF
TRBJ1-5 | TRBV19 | ASTSRGNQPQH
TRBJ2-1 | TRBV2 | ASSEGLAGRLDEQF
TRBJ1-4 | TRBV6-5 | ASRRPGQGYEKLF
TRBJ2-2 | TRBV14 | ASSQVTSGIIAGELF
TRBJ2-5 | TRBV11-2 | ASSPGLAGGPWETQY
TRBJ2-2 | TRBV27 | ASSTTGGAPGELF
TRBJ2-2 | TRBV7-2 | ASSPTSGTGTGELF
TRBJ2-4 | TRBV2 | ASSEGVLAKNIQY
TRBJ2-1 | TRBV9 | ASSVRDYSYNEQF
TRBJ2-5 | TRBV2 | ASSASGRASETQY
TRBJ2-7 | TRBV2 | ASSGQYYEQY
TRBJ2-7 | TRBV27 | ASSWGNNYEQY
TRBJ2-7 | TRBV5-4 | ASSTDGTRYEQY
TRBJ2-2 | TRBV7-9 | ASSLGLSTGPTGELF
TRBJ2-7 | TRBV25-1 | ASSPSSYEQY
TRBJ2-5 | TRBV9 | ASSVDRGVQETQY
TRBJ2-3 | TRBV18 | ASSPRTSGTDTQY
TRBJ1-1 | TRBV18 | ASSRSRDMEAF
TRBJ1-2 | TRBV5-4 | ASSQTGGANYGYT
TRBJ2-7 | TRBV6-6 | ASSGRDGPYEQY
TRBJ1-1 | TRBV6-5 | ASSYGGMGEAF
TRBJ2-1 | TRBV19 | ASSIGTSHGEQF
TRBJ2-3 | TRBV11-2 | ASSLARLPDTQY
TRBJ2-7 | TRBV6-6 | ASSYVSSGRDEQY
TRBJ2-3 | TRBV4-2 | ASSQDLLGLAGGSDTQY
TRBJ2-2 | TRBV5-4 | ASSSGTSGRGRTGELF
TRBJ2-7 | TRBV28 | ASSLGAGRSEQY
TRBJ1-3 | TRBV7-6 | ASSLNRGNTIY
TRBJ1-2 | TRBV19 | ASSIQGYSYGYT
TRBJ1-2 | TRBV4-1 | ASSQPPRGDYGYT
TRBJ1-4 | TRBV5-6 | ASSLWEYEKLF
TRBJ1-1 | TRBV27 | ASSLSIQRTEAF